Presented here are 21 T cell receptor beta chains from one specimen sequenced in a study of blood T cell repertoires in COVID-19. Produced via immunoSEQ multiplex PCR; TCRdb's table is partial and in-frame only. Of a few hundred thousand clones listed, 86% are singletons. Material: peripheral blood. These receptors came from a woman aged 50 to 65 with acute or convalescent COVID-19.

The gene calls are TRBV5-6 and TRBJ2-3; D is possibly TRBD1 (5 bases). Germline V gene lookup returns CDR1 SGHDT and CDR2 YYEEEE. V lost 8 bases and J 5 bases, leaving 21 bases between the germline ends. This CDR3 comprises 15 residues. CDR3 residues: CASLIWGRREDTQYF. CDR3 in DNA: TGTGCCAGTTTAATTTGGGGCAGAAGGGAAGATACGCAGTATTTT.

The chain uses TRBV27 and TRBJ1-5; 8 bases align to TRBD1. This CDR3 has 15 amino acids. Germline loops: CDR1 MNHEY, CDR2 SMNVEV (reference sequence). J gave up 5 bases and V 6 bases, and 9 bases lay outside the gene matches. This CDR3 is CASRLQGVFDQPQHF. The CDR3 coding sequence is TGTGCCAGCAGGTTACAGGGGGTCTTCGATCAGCCCCAGCATTTT.

In the case of this clone: This CDR3 is also generated by other DNA sequences in the sample. The chain links TRBV18 to TRBJ1-2, with D possibly being TRBD1 (5 bases). Trimming took 2 bases from V and 3 from J, leaving 10 bases between them. The CDR3 runs to 14 residues. The germline V gene encodes CDR1 KGHSH and CDR2 LQKENI. The CDR3 region is CASSPRGADYGYTF. The CDR3 DNA reads TGTGCCAGCTCACCAAGGGGCGCGGACTATGGCTACACCTTC.

V gene TRBV4-1 combines with J gene TRBJ1-2, with a tentative D call TRBD1 (6 bases). CDR1 and CDR2 from the germline V gene are MGHRA and YSYEKL. CDR3 length equals 16 residues. V lost 0 bases, J lost 4 bases, and 15 bases lay in between. The DNA of the CDR3 is TGCGCCAGCAGCCAAGATCCGGGGGGCGCGAGCTATGGCTACACCTTC. Protein sequence: CASSQDPGGASYGYTF.

The rearrangement uses TRBV4-3 and TRBJ2-1, with 9 bases fitting TRBD2. Germline values: CDR1 LGHNA, CDR2 YSLEER. Trimming took 0 bases from V and 3 from J; bases not matched to a gene: 6. The CDR3 contains 17 residues. CDR3 bases: TGCGCCAGCAGCCAAGATTGGGTTAGCGGGAGCTACAATGAGCAGTTCTTC. Its translation is CASSQDWVSGSYNEQFF.

This clone was seen a few times. V and J are TRBV7-9 and TRBJ1-1; D perhaps matches TRBD1 (6 bases). Trimming removed 2 bases at V and 5 bases at J, with 12 bases between. This CDR3 spans 14 amino acids. Germline V gene sequence: CDR1 SEHNR, CDR2 FQNEAQ (reference sequence). CDR3 DNA: TGTGCCAGCAGCTTACCAGGGGTTCAGACTGAAGCTTTCTTT. As protein: CASSLPGVQTEAFF.

The chain uses TRBV13 and TRBJ2-5; 9 bases line up with TRBD2. With V trimmed by 5 bases and J by 5 bases, 6 bases remained unmatched. Germline CDR1 reads PRHDT; CDR2 reads FYEKMQ (reference sequence). The CDR3 consists of 14 residues. Here the CDR3 reads CASSQRAGGETQYF. The CDR3, as DNA: TGTGCCAGCAGCCAACGGGCGGGAGGGGAGACCCAGTACTTC.

V is TRBV4-3 and J is TRBJ2-1; tentatively, D is TRBD2 (6 bases). The V end lost 1 base, the J end lost 0 bases, and 16 bases lay between the germline ends. This CDR3 has 18 amino acids. Germline CDR1 and CDR2: LGHNA and YSLEER. The CDR3: CASSQGAVAASSYNEQFF. The CDR3 coding sequence is TGCGCCAGCAGCCAAGGGGCCGTAGCGGCTAGCTCCTACAATGAGCAGTTCTTC.

The V gene is TRBV7-2, the J gene TRBJ2-1; 12 positions match TRBD2. This CDR3 is 16 amino acids long. The germline V gene has CDR1 SGHTA and CDR2 FQGNSA. With V trimmed by 1 base and J by 10 bases, 8 bases remained unmatched. CDR3 protein: CASSLERLAGEGEQFF. In DNA, the CDR3 is TGTGCCAGCAGCTTAGAGAGACTAGCGGGAGAAGGAGAGCAGTTCTTC.

This clone was seen a few times. This chain links TRBV3-1 (or the pseudogene TRBV3-2) with TRBJ2-5; 10 bases match TRBD2. Trimming took 4 bases from V and 5 from J; bases not matched to a gene: 13. The germline V gene encodes CDR1 LGHDT and CDR2 YNNKEL (reference sequence). The CDR3 sequence is 17 residues long. CDR3 residues: CASSLGSGRQWEETQYF. Written as DNA, the CDR3 is TGTGCCAGCAGCCTAGGTAGCGGGAGGCAATGGGAGGAGACCCAGTACTTC.

DNA of the CDR3: TGTGCCAGCAGCTTAAGTTTCGGGGGGCGCGGTTACAATGAGCAGTTCTTC. Amino acid sequence: CASSLSFGGRGYNEQFF. The chain has TRBV7-9 and TRBJ2-1, with D perhaps matching TRBD2 (7 bases). The length of the CDR3 is 17 residues. CDR1 is SEHNR and CDR2 is FQNEAQ in the germline V gene (reference sequence). Deletions cut 2 bases from V and 4 bases from J, with 18 bases between. The full variable domain, completed using reference TRBV7-9 and TRBJ2-1, is DTGVSQNPRHKITKRGQNVTFRCDPISEHNRLYWYRQTLGQGPEFLTYFQNEAQLEKSRLLSDRFSAERPKGSFSTLEIQRTEQGDSAMYLCASSLSFGGRGYNEQFFGPGTRLTVL.

The CDR3 protein is CASSLLGQANEKLFF. Here the CDR3 DNA reads TGCGCCAGCAGCCTCCTGGGACAGGCTAATGAAAAACTGTTTTTT. The V gene is TRBV5-1, the J gene TRBJ1-4, with 8 bases matching TRBD1. Germline loops: CDR1 SGHRS, CDR2 YFSETQ. The CDR3 extends over 15 amino acids. With 4 bases clipped from V and 3 bases from J, the junction kept 5 bases outside the gene matches.

This sequence joins TRBV30 and TRBJ1-1; 7 bases match TRBD1. The CDR3 consists of 17 residues. With V trimmed by 5 bases and J by 2 bases, 17 bases remained unmatched. CDR1 is GTSNPN and CDR2 is SVGIG in the germline V gene (reference sequence). The chain's CDR3 is CAWDLQGDPESNTEAFF. DNA for the CDR3: TGTGCCTGGGACCTTCAGGGGGATCCGGAATCAAACACTGAAGCTTTCTTT.

J is TRBJ1-4 and V is TRBV4-2, with 7 bases that match TRBD1. The V segment lost 3 bases and the J segment 8 bases; nucleotides outside the gene matches: 6. Per the germline V gene, CDR1 is LGHNA and CDR2 is YNFKEQ. This CDR3 is built from 14 residues. CDR3 sequence (DNA): TGTGCCAGCAGCCAGTCAGGACAGGCCGAAAAACTGTTTTTT. Its protein product is CASSQSGQAEKLFF.

The chain recombines TRBV6-2 or TRBV6-3 with TRBJ1-3; the D is unclear. The germline V gene has CDR1 MNHEY and CDR2 SVGEGT. V was trimmed by 5 bases and J by 6 bases, leaving 17 bases between them. The CDR3 length is 15 residues. This CDR3 is CASSPRGGRENTIYF. Here the CDR3 DNA reads TGTGCCAGCAGTCCGAGAGGAGGAAGAGAAAACACCATATATTTT.

The chain is built from TRBV18 and TRBJ1-2; 7 nucleotides align to TRBD1. CDR1 and CDR2 from the germline V gene are KGHSH and LQKENI. The CDR3 consists of 16 residues. V shed 2 bases, J shed 4 bases, and the junction held 10 bases outside the gene matches. CDR3 loop: CASSPTPGTELYGYTF. DNA of the CDR3: TGTGCCAGCTCACCAACCCCCGGGACAGAGCTCTATGGCTACACCTTC.

This clone was seen only once. This chain uses TRBV7-2 with TRBJ2-7; 11 bases map to TRBD2. The V gene's germline CDR1 is SGHTA and CDR2 FQGNSA. The junction had 2 bases not matched to a gene; V was cut back by 2 bases and J by 2 bases. The CDR3 is made up of 15 amino acids. In DNA form, the CDR3 reads TGTGCCAGCAGCTTACGTAGCGGGGGGGCCTACGAGCAGTACTTC. It codes for CASSLRSGGAYEQYF.

This clone was picked up one time. V is TRBV11-1 and J is TRBJ2-7; 7 bases line up with TRBD1. The CDR3 sequence is 16 residues long. After removal of 1 base from V and 3 bases from J, the junction contained 9 bases not matched to a gene. Germline CDR1 and CDR2: SGHAT and FQDESV (reference sequence). DNA of the CDR3: TGTGCCAGCAGCTTAGGGGCGACAGGGAGTAGCTACGAGCAGTACTTC. It is translated as CASSLGATGSSYEQYF.

The chain combines TRBV29-1 with TRBJ1-5, with D perhaps TRBD1 (6 bases). The CDR3 totals 13 residues. Germline V CDR1 and CDR2: SQVTM, ANQGSEA. With 6 bases removed from V and 0 bases from J, the gap between germline ends came to 9 bases. CDR3 protein: CSVGGDSNQPQHF. As DNA, the CDR3 is TGCAGCGTAGGGGGGGATAGCAATCAGCCCCAGCATTTT.

CDR3 in DNA: TGTGCCTGGAGTAGAGGGGGTTTAGAGACCCAGTACTTC. This translates into CAWSRGGLETQYF. The V gene is TRBV30, the J gene TRBJ2-5, with a possible D match to TRBD1 (6 bases). V lost 2 bases and J lost 4, with 11 bases in between. This CDR3 has 13 residues. The germline gives CDR1 GTSNPN, CDR2 SVGIG (reference sequence).

The chain joins TRBV4-3 to TRBJ2-7; D is perhaps TRBD1 (6 bases). CDR1 and CDR2 (germline): LGHNA, YSLEER. This CDR3 is 15 amino acids long. V was clipped by 3 bases and J by 3 bases, with 15 bases between them. In DNA form, the CDR3 reads TGCGCCAGCAGCCAGGCGAACAGGGACCTCTACGAGCAGTACTTC. Its protein is CASSQANRDLYEQYF.